The sequence of this T cell receptor beta chain was determined in a study of cytomegalovirus exposure and HLA in healthy donors. General study findings and limits: The study labeled 180 or so TCR beta chains cytomegalovirus-associated.

Regarding this clone: Its specificity is not known.

The PCR ran on 60 Vbeta and 13 Jbeta primers. Assay: immunoSEQ multiplex PCR; the TCRdb copy retains only in-frame clones and omits some. The sample lists about 140,000 clones, nearly 90% occurring once. The sequence came from a woman aged 40 to 50 in good health and CMV-seronegative. Sequenced sample: PBMCs.

The CDR3 sequence: CARSPPGRGQPQHF. The CDR3 DNA reads as TGTGCCAGAAGCCCCCCGGGGAGGGGTCAGCCCCAGCATTTT. This rearrangement joins TRBV5-3 to TRBJ1-5; possibly TRBD1 for D (5 bases). TRBV5-3 is an ORF for which the function is uncertain. The V end lost 4 bases, the J end lost 6 bases, and 14 bases lay between the germline ends. The CDR3 spans 14 residues.